This T cell receptor (beta chain) came from a study of metastatic and nonmetastatic thyroid tumors (dated by TCRdb to 2020 to 2022). In terms of the full investigation: Repertoires were compared across peripheral blood and tumor or nodule tissue samples from malignant and benign thyroid patients. General findings and caveats noted by the study authors: In both blood and tumor samples, TCR beta diversity was reported to be significantly higher in malignant tumors than in benign nodules.

No treatment had been received by any patient before thyroid surgery. Using T-cell receptor beta sequencing, the study looked back at clinical samples from patients collected from the early 2010s to the late 2010s. There are 11 amino acids in the CDR3, from cysteine to phenylalanine inclusive. The entry retains the CDR3 DNA only, 33 bases that are in frame from base 1. Between the V and J ends, shortened by 8 bases and 6 bases respectively, the junction contains 10 bases. CDR1 and CDR2, per the germline V gene, are MDHEN and SYDVKM. Library construction relied on PCR. Sequencing took place on an Illumina HiSeq 4000. High-throughput sequencing was used to profile the TCR beta-chain CDR3 region of every patient. The study's processing was this. Drawing on CDR3 differences between clinicopathological groups, the researchers built a classifier meant to tell apart patients with distant-metastatic papillary thyroid cancer. The Shannon index was used to measure repertoire diversity, and the Morisita-Horn index was used to measure how similar tumor and blood repertoires were. Using fastp at Q25 and MiXCR, TCRdb reprocessed the public reads and kept productive beta chains. It is TCRdb's table, rather than the study itself, that gives the V and J calls and clone size. For this sample the table gives over 20,000 clones, of which around 16% were detected only once. The ten top clones hold approximately 18% of the sample.

This clone is termed medium-sized (0.01 to 0.1%). The antigen this receptor binds is unknown. It has no much larger one-base neighbor in the sample; base qualities were not kept. Rearrangement joined TRBV28 to TRBJ1-2, with no reliable assignment of the D segment. The sample was blood. The TCR comes from a female donor with papillary thyroid cancer or a benign thyroid nodule (not recorded which). Some clones in this sample may be carry-over from other donors' samples. Here is the DNA: TGTGCCAGCGGGCCGCTTGATGGCTACACCTTC. The encoded protein is CASGPLDGYTF.